The TCR beta chain described here comes from a study of tumor-infiltrating lymphocytes in primary liver carcinoma (TCRdb year 2017). For the wider study: The five patients, three men and two women aged 30 to 69 years, had hepatocellular carcinoma (four) or combined HCC and intrahepatic cholangiocarcinoma (one). A total of roughly 35 specimens from 5 patients underwent TCRbeta repertoire sequencing, comprising 25 or so tumor regions, 5 adjacent noncancerous liver tissues and 5 peripheral blood samples. For each liver tumor, the study sampled five regions along with adjacent normal tissue and blood, and applied TCRbeta repertoire sequencing, expression microarrays and whole-exome sequencing. Each sample produced about 3.65 to 7.13 million productive TCRbeta reads, and read depth showed no significant difference between tissue types. High reproducibility was observed for the technical replicate repertoires, with mean shared-clone rates roughly 0.87 and correlation coefficients above 0.95. Tumors of the five patients were stage T1-T3 N0M0 with maximum diameters of roughly 4.2 to 10 cm. Overall study results and their limits: Bulk unsorted samples precluded comparing CD4+ and CD8+ T cell repertoires. Only the TCR beta chain was sequenced, so true repertoire diversity is likely underestimated because unpaired alpha chains were not captured. Consistent with antigen-driven expansion, pairs of tumor regions showed higher repertoire overlap (mean about 36%) than either tumor-adjacent pairs (approximately 17%) or tumor-blood pairs (roughly 14%). Compared with blood, tumors had a significantly larger share of the repertoire taken up by the top 250 clones (p = 0.039). Only a few patients were included in the study, and the authors note that the findings should be validated in a larger study.

The junction carries 18 bases between V and J, which are trimmed by 4 bases and 8 bases respectively. The CDR3 spans 14 residues, from the cysteine through the phenylalanine. Only CDR3 DNA remains: 42 bases, in frame from the first base. Reading the germline V gene gives CDR1 SQVTM and CDR2 ANQGSEA. A constant-region primer and ProtoScript II reverse transcriptase were used to reverse-transcribe TCRbeta-specific cDNA from approximately 450 ng total RNA. The TCRbeta libraries were prepared through three rounds of nested multiplex PCR following a slightly modified ARM-PCR procedure. Each of the first two PCR rounds ran for 9 to 10 cycles using multiplex TRBV1-TRBV30 forward primers together with a Cbeta reverse primer. Sample barcodes and Illumina adapters were added in a final 25-cycle PCR using Deep VentR polymerase. Before sequencing, amplicons between 200 and 500 bp were purified from gel using a QIAquick gel extraction kit. The TCRbeta amplicons were sequenced with 250-bp paired-end reads on an Illumina HiSeq 2500. In the paper's pipeline: Quality trimming of reads was performed with Trimmomatic v0.33, and paired reads were merged with FLASH v1.2.11 so that full CDR3 sequences could be recovered. V, D and J germline segments were assigned to the rearranged TCRbeta sequences by MiGEC v1.2.1b. VDJtools v1.0.0 computed clonotype statistics and Shannon-Wiener diversity indices. Except for diversity analysis, only the 250 most abundant clonotypes of each sample were used in subsequent analyses to reduce sampling bias. Using fastp at Q25 and MiXCR, TCRdb reprocessed the public reads and kept productive beta chains. Merged by CDR3 protein, the rows form single entries marked with the most common genes and DNA. These V and J calls derive from TCRdb rather than the authors' analysis. A total of around 88,000 distinct CDR3 sequences appear in this sample, 65% to 70% of them only once. The ten largest make up around 25% of the sample.

A single count supports this clonotype. Its antigen is unknown. Base qualities were left out, and no much larger clone turns up one base away. A single read makes a weak case. Without any cell sorting, total RNA and DNA were co-extracted from roughly 21-30 mg of bulk tissue using the AllPrep DNA/RNA mini kit. Surgical resection was performed in China between late 2015 and 2016 on 5 or 6 patients with histopathologically diagnosed primary liver carcinoma. At the time of sampling, the patients were treatment-naive and had chronic HBV infection. Fresh tumor and adjacent tissue pieces were bisected, with one half stored in RNAlater at -80 degrees C and the other half sent for histology.

Sequencing was carried out using tumor-adjacent normal liver tissue. This clonotype was sampled from a man between 35 and 55 years old with primary liver carcinoma and hepatitis B virus infection. The receptor chain draws on TRBV29-1 and TRBJ2-1; matching of 6 bases hints at TRBD2 as the D gene. For the CDR3, the sequence is CSVATSWRAYEQFF. DNA sequence: TGCAGCGTTGCAACTAGCTGGAGGGCCTATGAGCAGTTCTTC.